These T cell receptor beta chains were read from a single sample in a study of shared clonotypes between healthy human individuals. This table comes from immunoSEQ multiplex PCR, and its TCRdb copy is limited to in-frame clones, with some not included. The data contain about 580,000 clones, 95% to 98% of them singletons. The specimen sequenced was naive CD8+ T cells sorted from blood. These receptors originate from a man younger than 40 in good health. CDR3s include the opening cysteine and the closing phenylalanine or tryptophan. The D gene is left open where the match is weak. Rows may omit the clone size; those that give it use once, few, many or a size class.

d_gene,abundance,v_gene,j_gene,CDR3nt,CDR3aa
.,.,TRBV29-1,TRBJ1-2,TGCAGCGTTCCCGGACAGTCTAACTATGGCTACACCTTC,CSVPGQSNYGYTF
.,.,TRBV10-3,TRBJ2-1,TGTGCCATCAGTGAAAGACAGACCTCCTACAATGAGCAGTTCTTC,CAISERQTSYNEQFF
TRBD2,once,TRBV2,TRBJ2-7,TGTGCCAACACCCCACAAGCTAGCGGGAGGTCCTACGAGCAGTACTTC,CANTPQASGRSYEQYF
TRBD2,.,TRBV14,TRBJ2-5,TGTGCCAGCAGCCCCCTAGCGGGGAATCGGGAGACCCAGTACTTC,CASSPLAGNRETQYF
.,once,TRBV27,TRBJ2-7,TGTGCCAGCAGTACCGGACCTCTCTACGAGCAGTACTTC,CASSTGPLYEQYF
.,.,TRBV5-1,TRBJ2-5,TGCGCCAGCAGCCCAAAGCTAGGGACCCTACAAGAGACCCAGTACTTC,CASSPKLGTLQETQYF
.,.,TRBV11-2,TRBJ1-1,TGTGCCAGCAGCCTTACGAACAGCGAGCTGGGCACTGAAGCTTTCTTT,CASSLTNSELGTEAFF
TRBD1,.,TRBV27,TRBJ2-5,TGTGCCAGCAGCAGTAACAGGGGAAAGCCCGAGACCCAGTACTTC,CASSSNRGKPETQYF
.,.,TRBV27,TRBJ2-7,TGTGCCAGCAGTTTAGTCAAGGTCGTGAGGTCCGAGCAGTACTTC,CASSLVKVVRSEQYF
.,once,TRBV7-9,TRBJ2-7,TGTGCCAGCAGCTTTCCCAAGGAGGGGGGACAGCGACCCTACGAGCAGTACTTC,CASSFPKEGGQRPYEQYF
.,.,TRBV7-9,TRBJ1-2,TGTGCCAGCAGCGCGGGGGGTGGCAGTTTAGGCTACACCTTC,CASSAGGGSLGYTF
TRBD2,.,TRBV7-2,TRBJ2-1,TGTGCCAGCAGCCTAGCGGACTCCTACAATGAGCAGTTCTTC,CASSLADSYNEQFF
.,.,TRBV5-4,TRBJ2-5,TGTGCCAGCAGCTTGGACTTTGGCGGCGCGGGCGAGACCCAGTACTTC,CASSLDFGGAGETQYF
.,.,TRBV6-5,TRBJ2-4,TGTGCCAGCAGTTACCGTGCGAGGGGGGAGTGGTACTTC,CASSYRARGEWYF
TRBD2,.,TRBV11-2,TRBJ2-1,TGTGCCAGCGGTTCGACTAGCGGGAGATACAATGAGCAGTTCTTC,CASGSTSGRYNEQFF
.,.,TRBV14,TRBJ2-7,TGTGCCAGCAGCCACCTCGACAGAAGACCCTACGAGCAGTACTTC,CASSHLDRRPYEQYF
.,.,TRBV27,TRBJ2-2,TGTGCCAGCAGCCTGGTAACCGGGGAGCTGTTTTTT,CASSLVTGELFF
.,.,TRBV29-1,TRBJ2-7,TGCAGCGCTAGTCCATCTTCCTACGAGCAGTACTTC,CSASPSSYEQYF
.,.,TRBV27,TRBJ1-2,TGTGCCAGCAGTTTAATTGCTGGTGTAGGGGAGGGCTACACCTTC,CASSLIAGVGEGYTF
TRBD1,.,TRBV27,TRBJ1-2,TGTGCCAGCAGTTTGTCAGGGGGCGCATTTAGTGGCTACACCTTC,CASSLSGGAFSGYTF
TRBD1,.,TRBV15,TRBJ2-2,TGTGCCACCAGCAGAGTAGGGACAGGGCCGAACACCGGGGAGCTGTTTTTT,CATSRVGTGPNTGELFF
.,.,TRBV6-1,TRBJ2-1,TGTGCCAGCAGTGGGATAAAAGTTGACCCGGTCCTCTACAATGAGCAGTTCTTC,CASSGIKVDPVLYNEQFF
.,.,TRBV7-9,TRBJ2-1,TGTGCCAGCAGCTACACAGAGGAGCAGTTCTTC,CASSYTEEQFF